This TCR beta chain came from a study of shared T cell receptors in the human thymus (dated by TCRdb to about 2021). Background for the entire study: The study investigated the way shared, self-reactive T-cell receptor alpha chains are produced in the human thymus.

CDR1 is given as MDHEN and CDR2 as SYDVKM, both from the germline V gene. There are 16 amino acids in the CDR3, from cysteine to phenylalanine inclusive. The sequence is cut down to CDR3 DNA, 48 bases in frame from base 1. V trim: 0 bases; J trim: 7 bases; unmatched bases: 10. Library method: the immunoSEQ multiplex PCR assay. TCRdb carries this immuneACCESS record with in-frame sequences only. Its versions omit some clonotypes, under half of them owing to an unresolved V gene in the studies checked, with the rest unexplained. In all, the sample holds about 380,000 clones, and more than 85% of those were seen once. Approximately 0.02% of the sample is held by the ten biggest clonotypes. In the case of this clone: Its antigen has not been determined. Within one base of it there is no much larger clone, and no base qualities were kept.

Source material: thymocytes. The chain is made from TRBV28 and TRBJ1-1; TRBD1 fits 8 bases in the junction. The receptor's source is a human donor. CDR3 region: CASSLWGRGHLGEAFF. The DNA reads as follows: TGTGCCAGCAGTTTATGGGGCAGGGGGCACCTCGGTGAAGCTTTCTTT.